This TCR beta chain stems from a study of cytomegalovirus exposure and HLA in healthy donors. Findings and limits, study-wide: Analysis performed later showed TCR beta chains linked to HLA being more clonally expanded than equally common others. The study designated 160 or so TCR beta chains cytomegalovirus-associated.

On this clone: Its specificity is not known.

This CDR3 is 15 amino acids long. Between the trimmed V and J ends, which lost 1 base and 7 bases, there was a span of 13 bases. The germline gives CDR1 SEHNR, CDR2 FQNEAQ (reference sequence). It was with 60 Vbeta and 13 Jbeta primers that the PCR ran. Some clones are missing from TCRdb's copy, which holds only in-frame ones; the method was immunoSEQ multiplex PCR. Seen in this sample are around 50,000 clones; the ten most common clones hold approximately 6.9%. The sequenced material came from PBMCs. The receptor was isolated from a woman aged 40 to 50 in good health and CMV-seronegative. This chain connects TRBV7-9 to TRBJ1-4; D call uncertain. DNA for the CDR3: TGTGCCAGCAGCTTAGGGCAGTCGCGGGTTGAAAAACTGTTTTTT. The encoded protein is CASSLGQSRVEKLFF.